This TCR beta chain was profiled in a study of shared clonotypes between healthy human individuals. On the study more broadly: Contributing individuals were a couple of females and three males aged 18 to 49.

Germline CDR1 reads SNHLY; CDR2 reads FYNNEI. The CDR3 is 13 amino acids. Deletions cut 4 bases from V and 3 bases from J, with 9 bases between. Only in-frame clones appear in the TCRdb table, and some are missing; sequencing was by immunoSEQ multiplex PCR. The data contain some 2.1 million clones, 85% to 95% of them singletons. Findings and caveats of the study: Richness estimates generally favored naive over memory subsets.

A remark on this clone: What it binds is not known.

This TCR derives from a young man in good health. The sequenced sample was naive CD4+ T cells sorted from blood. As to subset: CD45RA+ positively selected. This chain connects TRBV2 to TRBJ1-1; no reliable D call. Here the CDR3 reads CASSVTVYTEAFF. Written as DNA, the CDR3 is TGTGCCAGCAGTGTAACGGTCTACACTGAAGCTTTCTTT.